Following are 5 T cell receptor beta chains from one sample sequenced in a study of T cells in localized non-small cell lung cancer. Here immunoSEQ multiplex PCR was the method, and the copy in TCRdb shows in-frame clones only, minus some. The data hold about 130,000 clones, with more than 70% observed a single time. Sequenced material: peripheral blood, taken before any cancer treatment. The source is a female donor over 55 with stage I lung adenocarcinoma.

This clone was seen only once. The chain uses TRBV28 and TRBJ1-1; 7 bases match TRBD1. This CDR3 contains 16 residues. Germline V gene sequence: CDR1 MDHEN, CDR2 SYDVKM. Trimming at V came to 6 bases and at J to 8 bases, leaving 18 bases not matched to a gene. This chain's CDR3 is CASSTPGRGRVGEAFF. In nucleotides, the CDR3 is TGTGCCAGCAGCACCCCTGGAAGGGGGCGGGTGGGGGAAGCTTTCTTT.

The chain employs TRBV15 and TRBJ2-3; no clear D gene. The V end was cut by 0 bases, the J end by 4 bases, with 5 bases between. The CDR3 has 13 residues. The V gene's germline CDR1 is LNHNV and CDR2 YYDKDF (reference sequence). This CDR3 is CATSRDLADTQYF. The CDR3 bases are TGTGCCACCAGCAGAGATCTAGCAGATACGCAGTATTTT. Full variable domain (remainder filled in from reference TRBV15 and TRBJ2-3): DAMVIQNPRYQVTQFGKPVTLSCSQTLNHNVMYWYQQKSSQAPKLLFHYYDKDFNNEADTPDNFQSRRPNTSFCFLDIRSPGLGDTAMYLCATSRDLADTQYFGPGTRLTVL.

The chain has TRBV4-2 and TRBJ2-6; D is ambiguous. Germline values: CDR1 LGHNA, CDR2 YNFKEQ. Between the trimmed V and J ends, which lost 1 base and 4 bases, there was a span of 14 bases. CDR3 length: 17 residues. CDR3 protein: CASSQASRISGANVLTF. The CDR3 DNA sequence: TGTGCCAGCAGCCAAGCGAGTAGAATCTCGGGGGCCAACGTCCTGACTTTC.

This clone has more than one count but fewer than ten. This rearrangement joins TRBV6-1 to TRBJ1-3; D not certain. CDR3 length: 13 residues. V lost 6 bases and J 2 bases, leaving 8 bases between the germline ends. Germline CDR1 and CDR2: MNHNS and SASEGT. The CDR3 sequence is CASSATAGNTIYF. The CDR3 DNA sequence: TGTGCCAGCAGCGCAACAGCTGGAAACACCATATATTTT.

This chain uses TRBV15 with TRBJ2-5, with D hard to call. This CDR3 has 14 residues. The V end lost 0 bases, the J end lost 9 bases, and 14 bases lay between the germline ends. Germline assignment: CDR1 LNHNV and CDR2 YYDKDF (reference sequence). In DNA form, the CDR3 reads TGTGCCACCAGCAGAGATATGGCCGCGAAGGCCCAGTACTTC. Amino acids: CATSRDMAAKAQYF.